This record looks at one T cell receptor (beta chain) sequence and its context. Its matching antigen is unknown. TCR sequencing used cDNA made by reverse transcription of extracted RNA. Some clones are missing from TCRdb's copy, which holds only in-frame ones; the method was immunoSEQ multiplex PCR. The sample yields 80,000 or so clones, around 65% seen once. This CDR3 has 13 residues. Germline V gives CDR1 MNHEY, CDR2 SMNVEV (reference sequence). V gave up 2 bases and J gave up 5 bases, with 7 bases separating them. The data stem from a study of CD8+ T cells in alopecia areata. Notes on the study in general: Clarity of TCR sharing across patients fell short of that in mice, possibly HLA-related. In scalp and blood during tofacitinib, many expanded lesional clones persisted.

The treatment was: oral pan-JAK inhibitor, 5-10 mg twice daily. Lesional scalp tissue (obtained by punch biopsy) and peripheral blood were collected from alopecia areata patients. CD4+ and CD8+ T cells were sorted from PBMCs. This sample comprised CD8+ T cells sorted from blood, obtained at week 24, from a patient treated with tofacitinib. The source is a human donor with alopecia areata. V and J are TRBV27 and TRBJ2-1, with D possibly matching TRBD1 (6 bases). The CDR3 protein is CASSLGGDNEQFF. The CDR3 coding sequence is TGTGCCAGCAGTTTAGGGGGCGACAATGAGCAGTTCTTC.